This T cell receptor beta chain was captured in a study of response to subunit inactivated influenza vaccine. Trimming took 1 base from V and 8 from J, leaving 14 bases between them. Germline V gives CDR1 MNHEY, CDR2 SVGAGI. The CDR3 is 15 amino acids. TCRdb processed the RT-PCR reads anew with MiXCR; each CDR3 protein has one entry. The profile shows hundreds of thousands of distinct CDR3 sequences, about 14% of them singletons. Study conclusions and caveats: The study's authors posited that every seasonal influenza vaccination enlists few new T cells.

With regard to this clonotype: Its specificity is unknown.

The material sequenced was PBMCs from blood, taken about 14 days before vaccination. The chain joins TRBV6-5 to TRBJ1-4; D ambiguous. This receptor was identified in a man aged 50-60 years who received an inactivated influenza vaccine. As DNA, the CDR3 is TGTGCCAGCAGTTACTGGGAAGGGATTGGCGAAAAACTGTTTTTT. It specifies CASSYWEGIGEKLFF.